This T cell receptor beta chain was identified during a study of blood T cell repertoires in COVID-19. Background on the study: Researchers got acute and convalescent COVID-19 samples from the United States, Italy and Spain.

Libraries were prepared by immunoSEQ multiplex PCR; TCRdb keeps only in-frame clonotypes and omits some of them. The sample contains 100,000 or so clones, about 86% of which appear only once. Enrollees, roughly 18 to 89 years old, lived in roughly 24 US areas. CDR1 and CDR2 from the germline V gene are SGHRS and YFSETQ. The V and J ends lost 0 bases and 8 bases respectively, with 17 bases between them. The CDR3 spans 15 residues. The TCR was taken from a woman between 50 and 59 years old who had recovered from COVID-19. The sequencing input was PBMCs or T cells enriched from blood (not recorded which). The chain combines TRBV5-1 with TRBJ1-1; D might be TRBD1 (6 bases). The CDR3: CASSLDQTGIPEAFF. The CDR3 region has the DNA TGCGCCAGCAGCTTGGATCAAACAGGGATACCCGAAGCTTTCTTT.